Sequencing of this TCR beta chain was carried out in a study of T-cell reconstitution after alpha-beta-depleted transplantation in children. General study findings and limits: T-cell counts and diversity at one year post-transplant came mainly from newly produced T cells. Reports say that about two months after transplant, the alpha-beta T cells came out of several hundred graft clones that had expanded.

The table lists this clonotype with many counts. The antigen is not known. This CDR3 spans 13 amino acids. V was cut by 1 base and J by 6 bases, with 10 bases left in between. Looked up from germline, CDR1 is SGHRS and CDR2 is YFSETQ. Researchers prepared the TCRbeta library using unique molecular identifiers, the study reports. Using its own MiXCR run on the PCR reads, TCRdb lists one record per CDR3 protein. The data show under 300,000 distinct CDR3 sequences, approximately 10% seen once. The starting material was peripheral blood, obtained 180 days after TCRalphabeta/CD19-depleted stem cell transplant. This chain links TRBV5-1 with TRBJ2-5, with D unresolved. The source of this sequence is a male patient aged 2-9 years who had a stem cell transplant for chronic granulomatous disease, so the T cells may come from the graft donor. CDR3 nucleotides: TGCGCCAGCAGCTTGATTAGTCCCAAGACCCAGTACTTC. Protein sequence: CASSLISPKTQYF.